These T cell receptor beta chains were read from a single sample in a study of CD8 T cells in Susac syndrome. One entry per CDR3 protein results from TCRdb running MiXCR on the immunoSEQ multiplex PCR reads. The sample lists under 200,000 distinct CDR3 sequences; 91% were seen once. Sequencing was performed on CD4+ T cells from PBMCs. The receptors were gathered from a human donor with Susac syndrome. The CDR3 runs from the conserved cysteine through the conserved F or W. The order of the fields is clone size, D gene, J gene, V gene, CDR3 DNA, CDR3 protein. D genes are given only for firm matches. The size of a clone is reported for some rows only, either as once, few or many, or as a class for expanded clones.

abundance: -
d_gene: TRBD1
j_gene: TRBJ1-5
v_gene: TRBV28
CDR3nt: TGTGCCAGCATCCGAGTTTTGGGACAGGGTGGTCAGCCCCAGCATTTT
CDR3aa: CASIRVLGQGGQPQHF

abundance: -
d_gene: TRBD1
j_gene: TRBJ1-5
v_gene: TRBV7-2
CDR3nt: TGTGCCAGCAGCCCCCTTCAGGGGGGCAATCAGCCCCAGCATTTT
CDR3aa: CASSPLQGGNQPQHF

abundance: -
d_gene: -
j_gene: TRBJ1-5
v_gene: TRBV6-2/TRBV6-3
CDR3nt: TGTGCCAGCAGAGGGGGTAGGGATCAGCCCCAGCATTTT
CDR3aa: CASRGGRDQPQHF

abundance: -
d_gene: -
j_gene: TRBJ2-6
v_gene: TRBV6-1
CDR3nt: TGTGCCAGCATCACTGGGTCCTCTGGGGCCAACGTCCTGACTTTC
CDR3aa: CASITGSSGANVLTF

abundance: -
d_gene: TRBD1
j_gene: TRBJ1-2
v_gene: TRBV18
CDR3nt: TGTGCCAGCTCACCTGGACAGGGGGAGTTCTATGGCTACACCTTC
CDR3aa: CASSPGQGEFYGYTF

abundance: -
d_gene: TRBD2
j_gene: TRBJ2-1
v_gene: TRBV11-2
CDR3nt: TGTGCCAGCAGCTCCGTCTGGTCTAGCGGGGGAAATGAGCAGTTCTTC
CDR3aa: CASSSVWSSGGNEQFF

abundance: -
d_gene: -
j_gene: TRBJ2-5
v_gene: TRBV10-3
CDR3nt: TGTGCCATCAGTGAGTCGGGGAGTGTCCAAGAGACCCAGTACTTC
CDR3aa: CAISESGSVQETQYF

abundance: -
d_gene: -
j_gene: TRBJ1-6
v_gene: TRBV30
CDR3nt: TGTGCCTGGAGTAGTTTTTCTGATTCACCCCTCCACTTT
CDR3aa: CAWSSFSDSPLHF

abundance: -
d_gene: -
j_gene: TRBJ2-1
v_gene: TRBV24-1
CDR3nt: TGTGCCACCCAATCCGTAGGGGTTAGGGATGAGCAGTTCTTC
CDR3aa: CATQSVGVRDEQFF

abundance: -
d_gene: -
j_gene: TRBJ1-2
v_gene: TRBV5-6
CDR3nt: TGTGCCAGCAACCGGGCGGGCAGGGCGGACTATGGCTACACCTTC
CDR3aa: CASNRAGRADYGYTF

abundance: -
d_gene: -
j_gene: TRBJ2-4
v_gene: TRBV5-4
CDR3nt: TGTGCCAGCAGTTTGGGGGGATCTTTAGACATTCAGTACTTC
CDR3aa: CASSLGGSLDIQYF

abundance: -
d_gene: TRBD2
j_gene: TRBJ2-1
v_gene: TRBV7-2
CDR3nt: TGTGCCAGCAGCTCACGAAGGACTAGCAATGAGCAGTTCTTC
CDR3aa: CASSSRRTSNEQFF

abundance: -
d_gene: -
j_gene: TRBJ2-7
v_gene: TRBV28
CDR3nt: TGTGCCAGCAACACGCAAGCCGCGGGCTCCTACGAGCAGTACTTC
CDR3aa: CASNTQAAGSYEQYF

abundance: -
d_gene: -
j_gene: TRBJ2-7
v_gene: TRBV2
CDR3nt: TGTGCCAGCAGTGAGTCGGAGAGTCCACCGAAGCAGTACTTC
CDR3aa: CASSESESPPKQYF

abundance: -
d_gene: -
j_gene: TRBJ2-7
v_gene: TRBV28
CDR3nt: TGTGCCAGCAGTTTTCTCGACAGTTACGAGCAGTACTTC
CDR3aa: CASSFLDSYEQYF

abundance: -
d_gene: -
j_gene: TRBJ1-3
v_gene: TRBV30
CDR3nt: TGTGCCTGGAGTGTCGGGGGAAACACCATATATTTT
CDR3aa: CAWSVGGNTIYF

abundance: -
d_gene: -
j_gene: TRBJ1-3
v_gene: TRBV7-2
CDR3nt: TGTGCCAGCAGCTTAGTCTTCGTCGCGGGGACTGGAAACACCATATATTTT
CDR3aa: CASSLVFVAGTGNTIYF

abundance: -
d_gene: TRBD2
j_gene: TRBJ2-1
v_gene: TRBV7-9
CDR3nt: TGTGCCAGCAGCACCGGGACTACCAAGTACAATGAGCAGTTCTTC
CDR3aa: CASSTGTTKYNEQFF

abundance: once
d_gene: TRBD2
j_gene: TRBJ2-1
v_gene: TRBV6-5
CDR3nt: TGTGCCAGCAGTTACGGTCTAGCGGCCTCCTCCTACAATGAGCAGTTCTTC
CDR3aa: CASSYGLAASSYNEQFF

abundance: -
d_gene: -
j_gene: TRBJ2-7
v_gene: TRBV28
CDR3nt: TGTGCCAGCAGTCTCCGGACGGGGAGCTCCTACGAGCAGTACTTC
CDR3aa: CASSLRTGSSYEQYF

abundance: -
d_gene: TRBD1
j_gene: TRBJ1-1
v_gene: TRBV18
CDR3nt: TGTGCCAGCTCATCGATCCGGGACAGCTTTAGGAACACTGAAGCTTTCTTT
CDR3aa: CASSSIRDSFRNTEAFF

abundance: -
d_gene: -
j_gene: TRBJ1-2
v_gene: TRBV4-1
CDR3nt: TGCGCCAGCAGCCAAGGTGGTTTGAGATATGGCTACACCTTC
CDR3aa: CASSQGGLRYGYTF

abundance: -
d_gene: TRBD2
j_gene: TRBJ2-7
v_gene: TRBV29-1
CDR3nt: TGCAGCCCAGATTTGACTAGCGGGATCTACGAGCAGTACTTC
CDR3aa: CSPDLTSGIYEQYF

abundance: -
d_gene: -
j_gene: TRBJ2-2
v_gene: TRBV30
CDR3nt: TGTGCCTGGGGAGGGGGGAACACCGGGGAGCTGTTTTTT
CDR3aa: CAWGGGNTGELFF

abundance: -
d_gene: -
j_gene: TRBJ1-3
v_gene: TRBV19
CDR3nt: TGTGCCAGTAGTGCGGACAGCTCTGGAAACACCATATATTTT
CDR3aa: CASSADSSGNTIYF

abundance: -
d_gene: -
j_gene: TRBJ2-5
v_gene: TRBV7-8
CDR3nt: TGTGCCAGCAGCTTAAGTACCGGGAGACAAGAGACCCAGTACTTC
CDR3aa: CASSLSTGRQETQYF

abundance: -
d_gene: TRBD2
j_gene: TRBJ2-1
v_gene: TRBV20-1
CDR3nt: TGCAATGCTAGTCTAGCGGATGAGCAGTTCTTC
CDR3aa: CNASLADEQFF

abundance: -
d_gene: -
j_gene: TRBJ2-2
v_gene: TRBV10-3
CDR3nt: TGTGCCATCAGTGAGGGGCACGGAGACACCGGGGAGCTGTTTTTT
CDR3aa: CAISEGHGDTGELFF

abundance: -
d_gene: TRBD1
j_gene: TRBJ2-1
v_gene: TRBV11-2
CDR3nt: TGTGCCAGCAGCATAGACAGGGCACATGAGCAGTTCTTC
CDR3aa: CASSIDRAHEQFF

abundance: few
d_gene: TRBD2
j_gene: TRBJ2-1
v_gene: TRBV12-3/TRBV12-4
CDR3nt: TGTGCCAGCAGTTTAAGGCCTAGCGGAGACAATGAGCAGTTCTTC
CDR3aa: CASSLRPSGDNEQFF

abundance: -
d_gene: -
j_gene: TRBJ1-2
v_gene: TRBV6-5
CDR3nt: TGTGCCAGCAGTTCTCAAATAGGGAATGGCTACACCTTC
CDR3aa: CASSSQIGNGYTF

abundance: -
d_gene: -
j_gene: TRBJ2-3
v_gene: TRBV12-3/TRBV12-4
CDR3nt: TGTGCCAGCAAGCTGCGGCCAGGCACAGATACGCAGTATTTT
CDR3aa: CASKLRPGTDTQYF

abundance: -
d_gene: -
j_gene: TRBJ2-6
v_gene: TRBV27
CDR3nt: TGTGCCAGCGGACGGAGCTCTGGGGCCAACGTCCTGACTTTC
CDR3aa: CASGRSSGANVLTF

abundance: -
d_gene: -
j_gene: TRBJ1-6
v_gene: TRBV5-1
CDR3nt: TGCGCCAGCAGCTTCCTCGATTCACCCCTCCACTTT
CDR3aa: CASSFLDSPLHF

abundance: -
d_gene: -
j_gene: TRBJ2-1
v_gene: TRBV11-2
CDR3nt: TGTGCCAGCAGCCCCCTTGTGGGGGACGGGCAGTTCTTC
CDR3aa: CASSPLVGDGQFF

abundance: -
d_gene: -
j_gene: TRBJ2-1
v_gene: TRBV5-1
CDR3nt: TGCGCCAGCAGCTTTTCCGAGCAGTTCTTC
CDR3aa: CASSFSEQFF

abundance: -
d_gene: -
j_gene: TRBJ2-1
v_gene: TRBV30
CDR3nt: TGTGCCTGGACGAAGAAGGGCAATGAGCAGTTCTTC
CDR3aa: CAWTKKGNEQFF

abundance: -
d_gene: -
j_gene: TRBJ2-7
v_gene: TRBV6-5
CDR3nt: TGTGCCAGCAGAGCAGGGTCCCACGAGCAGTACTTC
CDR3aa: CASRAGSHEQYF

abundance: -
d_gene: TRBD2
j_gene: TRBJ2-1
v_gene: TRBV20-1
CDR3nt: TGCAGTGCTAGAGAACTAGCGGGCAGCAATGAGCAGTTCTTC
CDR3aa: CSARELAGSNEQFF

abundance: once
d_gene: -
j_gene: TRBJ1-2
v_gene: TRBV30
CDR3nt: TGTGCCTGGAGTTGGCTAAACTATGGCTACACCTTC
CDR3aa: CAWSWLNYGYTF

abundance: -
d_gene: -
j_gene: TRBJ2-1
v_gene: TRBV7-9
CDR3nt: TGTGCCAGCAAAAGGGTCCAGGCCCTAGATGAGCAGTTCTTC
CDR3aa: CASKRVQALDEQFF

abundance: -
d_gene: TRBD2
j_gene: TRBJ2-5
v_gene: TRBV28
CDR3nt: TGTGCCAGCAGTTCCCTCGGGCGGGAGGGCCTGGAGACCCAGTACTTC
CDR3aa: CASSSLGREGLETQYF

abundance: -
d_gene: -
j_gene: TRBJ1-3
v_gene: TRBV6-1
CDR3nt: TGTGCCAGCAGCCTGCTGGGGCAGGGATCTGGAAACACCATATATTTT
CDR3aa: CASSLLGQGSGNTIYF

abundance: few
d_gene: -
j_gene: TRBJ2-7
v_gene: TRBV19
CDR3nt: TGTGCCAGTAGTAAGGGGAGCTCCTACGAGCAGTACTTC
CDR3aa: CASSKGSSYEQYF

abundance: -
d_gene: -
j_gene: TRBJ2-2
v_gene: TRBV2
CDR3nt: TGTGCCAGTTGTCCAGGACAATCCACCGGGGAGCTGTTTTTT
CDR3aa: CASCPGQSTGELFF

abundance: -
d_gene: -
j_gene: TRBJ2-4
v_gene: TRBV2
CDR3nt: TGTGCCAGCAGCCAGGCGGTAGCCAAAAACATTCAGTACTTC
CDR3aa: CASSQAVAKNIQYF

abundance: few
d_gene: TRBD1
j_gene: TRBJ1-3
v_gene: TRBV12-3/TRBV12-4
CDR3nt: TGTGCCAGCAGTCTCACCGGGACAGCTCGAAACACCATATATTTT
CDR3aa: CASSLTGTARNTIYF